Listed below are T cell receptor beta chains from one sample, sequenced in a study of cytomegalovirus exposure and HLA in healthy donors. TCRdb's copy holds only in-frame clones and misses some; the assay was immunoSEQ multiplex PCR. The sample contains roughly 150,000 clones, over 60% of which appear only once. The sequencing input was PBMCs. Source of these receptors: a woman in her twenties or thirties in good health and CMV-seropositive. CDR3s include the opening cysteine and the closing phenylalanine or tryptophan. Each record gives: D gene, clone size, V gene, J gene, CDR3 protein, CDR3 DNA. The D gene is left open where the match is weak. Not every row has a clone size; where given, it reads once, few, many or a size class.

.	.	TRBV7-2	TRBJ2-3	CASSFLGVSTDTQYF	TGTGCCAGCAGCTTTTTAGGGGTTAGTACAGATACGCAGTATTTT
.	.	TRBV9	TRBJ2-3	CASSVWSADTQYF	TGTGCCAGCAGCGTATGGTCAGCGGATACGCAGTATTTT
TRBD1	few	TRBV29-1	TRBJ2-7	CSVDFPGQGSSYEQYF	TGCAGCGTTGACTTCCCGGGACAGGGGAGCTCCTACGAGCAGTACTTC
TRBD1	few	TRBV27	TRBJ2-2	CASSFRRTGANTGELFF	TGTGCCAGCAGTTTTAGGCGGACAGGGGCGAACACCGGGGAGCTGTTTTTT
TRBD2	.	TRBV10-1	TRBJ2-1	CASSESSSGGGEQFF	TGCGCCAGCAGTGAGTCCTCCAGCGGGGGAGGTGAGCAGTTCTTC
.	.	TRBV4-1	TRBJ1-1	CASSQLNTEAFF	TGCGCCAGCAGCCAGTTAAACACTGAAGCTTTCTTT
TRBD2	.	TRBV28	TRBJ2-7	CASSLVLAGGNRSSYEQYF	TGTGCCAGCAGTTTGGTTCTAGCGGGGGGTAATAGGAGCTCCTACGAGCAGTACTTC
.	.	TRBV6-4	TRBJ1-5	CASSAGIDQPQHF	TGTGCCAGCAGTGCAGGGATCGATCAGCCCCAGCATTTT
TRBD1	.	TRBV7-2	TRBJ1-1	CASAEQGTLNTEAFF	TGTGCCAGTGCCGAACAGGGGACCTTGAACACTGAAGCTTTCTTT
.	.	TRBV28	TRBJ1-4	CASSFSGREKLFF	TGTGCCAGCAGTTTTTCAGGGCGTGAAAAACTGTTTTTT
.	.	TRBV28	TRBJ1-2	CASRNSYGYTF	TGTGCCAGCAGAAACAGCTATGGCTACACCTTC
.	.	TRBV6-5	TRBJ1-3	CASSIDRSSGNTIYF	TGTGCCAGCAGTATCGACAGGAGCTCTGGAAACACCATATATTTT
TRBD1	.	TRBV2	TRBJ2-2	CASRDRGYTGELFF	TGTGCCAGCAGGGACAGGGGTTATACCGGGGAGCTGTTTTTT
TRBD1	.	TRBV6-5	TRBJ2-5	CASSYGRTGQETQYF	TGTGCCAGCAGTTACGGACGGACAGGACAAGAGACCCAGTACTTC
.	once	TRBV30	TRBJ2-2	CAWSPGTINTGELFF	TGTGCCTGGAGTCCCGGGACAATTAACACCGGGGAGCTGTTTTTT
.	.	TRBV7-8	TRBJ1-5	CASSLNDRGNQPQHF	TGTGCCAGCAGCTTAAACGACAGAGGTAATCAGCCCCAGCATTTT
TRBD2	few	TRBV6-4	TRBJ2-1	CASSETAGGLHEQFF	TGTGCCAGCAGTGAAACGGCGGGGGGGCTACATGAGCAGTTCTTC
TRBD2	.	TRBV7-3	TRBJ2-7	CASSLSGTSYEQYF	TGTGCCAGCAGCCTTAGCGGGACCAGCTACGAGCAGTACTTC
.	.	TRBV12-1	TRBJ1-2	CASSPWARGWACYGYTF	TGTGCCAGCAGCCCTTGGGCCAGGGGGTGGGCGTGCTATGGCTACACCTTC
.	once	TRBV28	TRBJ2-5	CASSFLGVNQETQYF	TGTGCCAGCAGTTTTTTAGGGGTCAACCAAGAGACCCAGTACTTC
.	.	TRBV30	TRBJ1-2	CAWQGLGRGWDLYGYTF	TGTGCCTGGCAGGGGCTGGGGAGGGGGTGGGACCTCTATGGCTACACCTTC
.	.	TRBV5-1	TRBJ2-3	CASSLGATDTQYF	TGCGCCAGCAGCTTGGGAGCGACAGATACGCAGTATTTT
.	.	TRBV28	TRBJ1-2	CASSFGGNYGYTF	TGTGCCAGCAGTTTTGGGGGGAACTATGGCTACACCTTC
TRBD1	few	TRBV28	TRBJ1-1	CASRIRQGAGEAFF	TGTGCCAGCAGGATTCGACAGGGGGCTGGAGAAGCTTTCTTT
TRBD1	few	TRBV2	TRBJ2-1	CASTVDRGPYNEQFF	TGTGCCAGCACTGTGGACAGGGGGCCCTACAATGAGCAGTTCTTC
.	.	TRBV30	TRBJ2-7	CAWKYRGVEYEQYF	TGTGCCTGGAAATACCGGGGTGTAGAATACGAGCAGTACTTC
.	.	TRBV6-6	TRBJ1-4	CASSRLATNEKLFF	TGTGCCAGCAGTCGACTTGCAACTAATGAAAAACTGTTTTTT
.	.	TRBV11-3	TRBJ2-6	CASSFRAGANVLTF	TGTGCCAGCAGCTTCAGGGCTGGGGCCAACGTCCTGACTTTC
.	.	TRBV30	TRBJ2-5	CAWSVLLAQFKETQYF	TGTGCCTGGAGTGTACTGCTTGCGCAATTCAAAGAGACCCAGTACTTC
TRBD2	.	TRBV6-4	TRBJ2-5	CASSVCSLAGGEETQYF	TGTGCCAGCAGTGTCTGCAGTCTAGCGGGGGGGGAAGAGACCCAGTACTTC
.	.	TRBV13	TRBJ1-1	CASSPQDTTPEAFF	TGTGCCAGCAGCCCACAGGACACAACCCCTGAAGCTTTCTTT